The 9 T cell receptor beta chains presented below share a single source sample, sequenced in a study of blood T cells in healthy people across ages. Then a second PCR, running about 7 to 11 cycles, was carried out with a sample-barcoded 5' primer and a J-beta primer mix. One entry per CDR3 protein, called by TCRdb with MiXCR from the 5' RACE reads. The sample lists over 750,000 distinct CDR3 sequences; 20% to 25% were seen once. These data were also filed under a second study, of T cells of mothers and their children.

Sequencing was performed on blood. The receptor set was obtained from a boy younger than 18 in good health.

This clonotype was counted a few times. This chain uses TRBV7-8 with TRBJ2-6; unclear D gene. The CDR3 contains 18 residues. CDR1 SGHVS and CDR2 FQNEAQ come from the germline V gene. Trimming took 1 base from V and 0 from J, leaving 13 bases between them. The CDR3 DNA reads TGTGCCAGCAGCTTAGGCAGAGTCGGGTTCTCTGGGGCCAACGTCCTGACTTTC. It translates to CASSLGRVGFSGANVLTF.

This clonotype was recorded many times. V gene TRBV12-3 or TRBV12-4 combines with J gene TRBJ2-2, with D perhaps TRBD2 (5 bases). This CDR3 comprises 12 residues. Trimming took off 7 bases at V and 6 bases at J, with 9 bases between the two ends. The CDR3 coding sequence is TGTGCCAGCAACCGGGAACCCGGGGAGCTGTTTTTT. Translating gives CASNREPGELFF.

This clonotype has just one count. This chain uses TRBV14 with TRBJ1-3; D unresolved. This CDR3 contains 15 residues. Germline V gives CDR1 SGHDN, CDR2 FVKESK. V lost 3 bases to trimming and J lost 0 bases, with 9 bases between them. As DNA, the CDR3 is TGTGCCAGCAGCCACGGACTTAGCTCTGGAAACACCATATATTTT. It encodes CASSHGLSSGNTIYF.

The rearrangement uses TRBV20-1 and TRBJ1-1; 8 bases agree with TRBD1. Losses at the gene ends were 0 bases for V and 5 bases for J; bases not matched to a gene: 8. CDR3 length: 15 amino acids. Germline loops: CDR1 DFQATT, CDR2 SNEGSKA (reference sequence). CDR3 DNA: TGCAGTGCTAGAGACCGGACAGGGATGGAGACTGAAGCTTTCTTT. Amino acid sequence: CSARDRTGMETEAFF.

This clonotype showed up just a few times. J is TRBJ2-5 and V is TRBV6-2 or TRBV6-3, with a tentative D call TRBD2 (5 bases). The J call may be incorrect, as the DNA end agrees better with TRBJ2-1. The germline V gene encodes CDR1 MNHEY and CDR2 SVGEGT. This CDR3 is built from 12 residues. The CDR3 region has the DNA TGTGCCAGCAGTTACTCCCGACTAGAGCAGTTCTTC. This codes for CASSYSRLEQFF.

The genes are TRBV20-1 and TRBJ2-1; 8 nucleotides match TRBD2. Germline V lookup: CDR1 DFQATT, CDR2 SNEGSKA (reference sequence). This CDR3 spans 15 amino acids. J lost 3 bases, V lost 4 bases, and 8 bases had no gene match. In DNA form, the CDR3 reads TGCAGTGCTAAGTTACTAGCGGAAATCTACAATGAGCAGTTCTTC. It codes for CSAKLLAEIYNEQFF.

This clonotype was counted a few times. The chain has TRBV5-1 and TRBJ2-1; the D gene is possibly TRBD2 (6 bases). The DNA end is more similar to TRBJ2-7, so the J call may be wrong. CDR3 length equals 15 residues. CDR1 is SGHRS, CDR2 YFSETQ, per germline. The CDR3, as DNA: TGCGCCAGCAGCCTCACTCCGGGGGAAAGCTACGAGCAGTACTTC. Translation: CASSLTPGESYEQYF.

At least ten counts were recorded for this clonotype. This chain's CDR3 is CASSLFPQQETQYF. The CDR3 DNA sequence: TGTGCCAGCAGTTTATTCCCCCAACAAGAGACCCAGTACTTC. The chain joins TRBV27 to TRBJ2-5; D gene ambiguous. The CDR3 has 14 amino acids. From germline, CDR1 is MNHEY and CDR2 SMNVEV (reference sequence). V lost 1 base, J lost 2 bases, and 8 bases lay in between.

This chain joins TRBV29-1 and TRBJ1-1, with 8 bases aligning to TRBD1. V was clipped by 5 bases and J by 6 bases; unmatched bases: 11. The germline gives CDR1 SQVTM, CDR2 ANQGSEA. This CDR3 contains 14 residues. The CDR3 loop is CSVLNRGKEAEAFF. DNA of the CDR3: TGCAGCGTTTTGAACAGGGGGAAGGAGGCTGAAGCTTTCTTT.